This T cell receptor beta chain originates from a study of T cell changes during pregnancy in multiple sclerosis. Sequenced by immunoSEQ multiplex PCR; TCRdb stores in-frame clones only, minus some. The sample contains some 97,000 clones, roughly 93% of which appear only once. Germline CDR1 MNHNS, CDR2 SASEGT. CDR3 size: 18 residues. The V and J ends lost 4 bases and 0 bases, in that order; junction bases with no gene match: 9. The sequence came from a female donor with multiple sclerosis, enrolled in a pregnancy study. The J gene is TRBJ1-5, the V gene TRBV6-1; TRBD1 matches at 10 bases. Sequenced material: peripheral blood, taken before pregnancy. CDR3 residues: CASSATGTGADSNQPQHF. The CDR3 nucleotides are TGTGCCAGCAGTGCCACCGGGACAGGGGCTGATAGCAATCAGCCCCAGCATTTT.